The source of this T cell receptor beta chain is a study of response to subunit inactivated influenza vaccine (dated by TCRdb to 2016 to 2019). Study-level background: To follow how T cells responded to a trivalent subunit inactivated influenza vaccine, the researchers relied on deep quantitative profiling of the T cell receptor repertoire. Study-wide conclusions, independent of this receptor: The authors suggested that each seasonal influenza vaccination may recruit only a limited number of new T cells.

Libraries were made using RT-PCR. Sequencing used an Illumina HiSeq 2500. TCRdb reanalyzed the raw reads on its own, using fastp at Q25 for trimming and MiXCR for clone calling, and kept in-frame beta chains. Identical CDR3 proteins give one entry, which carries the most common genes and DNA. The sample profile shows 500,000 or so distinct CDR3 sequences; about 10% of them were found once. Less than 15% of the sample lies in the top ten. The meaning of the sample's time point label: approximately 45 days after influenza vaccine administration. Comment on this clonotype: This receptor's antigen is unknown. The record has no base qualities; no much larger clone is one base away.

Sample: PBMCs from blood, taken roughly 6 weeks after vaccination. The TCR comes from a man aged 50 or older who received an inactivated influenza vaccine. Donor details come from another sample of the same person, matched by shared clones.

The base sequence is TGTGCCAGCAGTTTAGACTATTACTCCTACAATGAGCAGTTCTTC. Its amino acids are CASSLDYYSYNEQFF. Here the chain combines TRBV12-3 or TRBV12-4 and TRBJ2-1, with the D gene call left open. Including cysteine and phenylalanine, the CDR3 has 15 amino acids. Of the read, only the CDR3 DNA is kept; its 45 bases are in frame from base 1. V is reduced by 1 base and J by 0 bases, leaving a spacing of 7 bases between them.